This T cell receptor (beta chain) was captured in a study of blood T cell repertoires in COVID-19. Study background: COVID-19 samples from acute and convalescent phases originated in the United States, Italy and Spain. Sample material is recorded as cDNA or gDNA derived from T cells, B-cell-depleted T cells, or PBMCs.

The CDR3 loop spans 16 amino acids. CDR1 and CDR2 (germline): MNHEY, SVGAGI. The ends were cut back, 0 bases at V and 5 bases at J, with 16 bases in the middle. This clone was found once. Clones were read by immunoSEQ multiplex PCR, and TCRdb kept only the in-frame ones, dropping some. The profile covers approximately 210,000 clones, with 88% appearing a single time and about 6.8% taken by the ten largest. Input material: peripheral blood. This receptor was obtained from a woman aged 40 to 49 who had recovered from COVID-19. The chain carries TRBV6-5 and TRBJ1-1; D gene uncertain. DNA for the CDR3: TGTGCCAGCAGTTACTCGAGTACGGGTGTTGGGACTGAAGCTTTCTTT. Amino acids: CASSYSSTGVGTEAFF.